The entry below gives a single T cell receptor (beta chain) sequence along with its context. Its target is unknown. Germline loops: CDR1 SGHTA, CDR2 FQGTGA. This CDR3 has 15 residues. Trimming took off 1 base at V and 6 bases at J, with 13 bases between the two ends. This specimen belongs to a study of beta chain features in type 1 diabetes. About the research overall: Patients did not differ from healthy donors in age, gender or cell yield.

Study-wide points: Cells carrying high TCR expression could end up over-represented when cDNA is sequenced. Patients with Type 1 diabetes showed moderately but significantly shorter TCRB CDR3s in all four CD4+ subsets. Type 1 diabetes patients showed fewer insertions and more deletions at VDJ junctions.

Expressed TCRB transcripts got sequenced, as all isolated RNA was reverse transcribed. Measured with immunoSEQ multiplex PCR; TCRdb has only the in-frame clones, and not every one. The sample lists approximately 270,000 clones, roughly an eighth occurring once. This receptor was identified in a man aged 25-40 years with type 1 diabetes. Material: naive CD4+ T cells from blood. This chain joins TRBV7-3 and TRBJ2-1; D is perhaps TRBD2 (5 bases). The CDR3 reads CASSLKSLAANEQFF. Here the CDR3 DNA reads TGTGCCAGCAGCTTAAAATCGCTAGCCGCCAATGAGCAGTTCTTC. Full variable domain (remainder filled in from reference TRBV7-3 and TRBJ2-1): GAGVSQTPSNKVTEKGKYVELRCDPISGHTALYWYRQSLGQGPEFLIYFQGTGAADDSGLPNDRFFAVRPEGSVSTLKIQRTERGDSAVYLCASSLKSLAANEQFFGPGTRLTVL.